A selection of T cell receptor beta chains follows, all from one sample in a study of T cell changes during pregnancy in multiple sclerosis. The assay was immunoSEQ multiplex PCR, and TCRdb's table has in-frame clones only and misses some. This table holds fewer than 25,000 clones, around nine tenths found once. The source material was CD4+ T cells from peripheral blood mononuclear cells, sampled in the second trimester of pregnancy. The source of these receptors is a female donor in good health, enrolled as a control in a pregnancy study. Both conserved end residues are trimmed from each CDR3.

cdr3_length,j_call,v_call,cdr3_aa
13,TRBJ1-4,TRBV5-5,ASSSYSSTNEKLF
12,TRBJ1-5,TRBV6-6,ASSYHSSNQPQH
12,TRBJ1-3,TRBV6-5,ASSSNGGTDTIY
14,TRBJ2-1,TRBV11-2,ASSLSWTGVSNEQF
12,TRBJ2-5,TRBV27,ASRSPLRKETQY
13,TRBJ2-2,TRBV2,ASSEVVGGTGELF
13,TRBJ1-2,TRBV10-3,AIRSSTQGADGYT
10,TRBJ1-2,TRBV2,ASSVYSYGYT
11,TRBJ2-7,TRBV7-3,ASSLNRGDEQY
12,TRBJ2-1,TRBV5-4,ASSSLREGPEQF
11,TRBJ1-1,TRBV19,ASRNRANTEAF
13,TRBJ2-1,TRBV5-3,ARTQELAPYNEQF